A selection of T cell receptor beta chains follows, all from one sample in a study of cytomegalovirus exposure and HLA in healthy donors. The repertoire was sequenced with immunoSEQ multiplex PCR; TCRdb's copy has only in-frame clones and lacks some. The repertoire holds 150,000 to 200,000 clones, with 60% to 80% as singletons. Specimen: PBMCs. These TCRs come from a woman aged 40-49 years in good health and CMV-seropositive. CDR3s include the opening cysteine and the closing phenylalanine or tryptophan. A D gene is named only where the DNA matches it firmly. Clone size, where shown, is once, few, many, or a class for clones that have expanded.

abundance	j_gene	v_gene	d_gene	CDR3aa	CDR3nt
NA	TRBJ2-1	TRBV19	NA	CASRGRGVNEQFF	TGTGCCTCCCGGGGGAGAGGAGTCAATGAGCAGTTCTTC
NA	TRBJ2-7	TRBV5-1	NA	CASSLGVGSYEQYF	TGCGCCAGCAGCTTGGGAGTTGGCTCCTACGAGCAGTACTTC
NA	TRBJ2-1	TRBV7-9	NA	CASGKALGDEQFF	TGTGCCAGCGGCAAGGCCCTCGGGGATGAGCAGTTCTTC
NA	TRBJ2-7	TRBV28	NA	CASSFHGGSYEQYF	TGTGCCAGCAGTTTTCACGGGGGTTCTTACGAGCAGTACTTC
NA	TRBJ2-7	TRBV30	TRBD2	CAWRGSGRTYEQYF	TGTGCCTGGAGGGGGAGCGGGAGAACTTACGAGCAGTACTTC
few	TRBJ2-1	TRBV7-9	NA	CASSLGGGGNEQFF	TGTGCCAGCAGCTTAGGGGGAGGGGGGAATGAGCAGTTCTTC
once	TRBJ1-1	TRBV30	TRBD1	CAWSRGDRGAFF	TGTGCCTGGAGCCGGGGGGACAGGGGGGCTTTCTTT
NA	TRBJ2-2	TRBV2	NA	CARARSDLPTGELFF	TGTGCCAGAGCCCGGTCGGACTTACCCACCGGGGAGCTGTTTTTT
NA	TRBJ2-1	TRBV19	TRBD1	CASSTYFTGDYYNEQFF	TGTGCCAGTAGTACCTACTTTACAGGGGATTACTACAATGAGCAGTTCTTC
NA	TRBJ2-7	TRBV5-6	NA	CASSPGGWAGGVEQYF	TGTGCCAGCAGCCCGGGGGGATGGGCAGGGGGCGTCGAGCAGTACTTC
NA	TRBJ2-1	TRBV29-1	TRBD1	CSVEVGQGNEQFF	TGCAGCGTTGAAGTAGGACAGGGTAATGAGCAGTTCTTC
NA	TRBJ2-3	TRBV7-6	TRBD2	CASSLASSTSKDTQYF	TGTGCCAGCAGCTTAGCGTCCTCGACTAGCAAAGATACGCAGTATTTT
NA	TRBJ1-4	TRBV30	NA	CAWSGPGEKLFF	TGTGCCTGGAGTGGACCGGGTGAAAAACTGTTTTTT
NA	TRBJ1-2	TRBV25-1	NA	CASSDGYGYTF	TGTGCCAGCAGTGACGGCTATGGCTACACCTTC
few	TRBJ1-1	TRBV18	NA	CASSPPARGITEAFF	TGTGCCAGCTCACCACCGGCCAGGGGTATCACTGAAGCTTTCTTT
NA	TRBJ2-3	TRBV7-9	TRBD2	CASGSGGPADTQYF	TGTGCCAGCGGAAGCGGGGGGCCCGCAGATACGCAGTATTTT
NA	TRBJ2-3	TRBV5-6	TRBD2	CASSFLAGGSDTQYF	TGTGCCAGCAGCTTCCTCGCGGGGGGGTCAGATACGCAGTATTTT
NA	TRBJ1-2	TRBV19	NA	CASSASYRDTYYGYTF	TGTGCCAGTAGTGCCTCGTACCGGGACACGTACTATGGCTACACCTTC
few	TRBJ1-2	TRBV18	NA	CASSPAQANYGYTF	TGTGCCAGCTCACCAGCCCAGGCTAACTATGGCTACACCTTC
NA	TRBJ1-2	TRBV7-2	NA	CASSFHFNYGYTF	TGTGCCAGCAGCTTTCACTTTAACTATGGCTACACCTTC
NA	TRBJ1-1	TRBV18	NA	CASSPLDSTEAFF	TGTGCCAGCTCACCACTAGACAGCACTGAAGCTTTCTTT
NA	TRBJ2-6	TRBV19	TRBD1	CASQSQSPGQGRAGANVLTF	TGTGCCAGTCAGTCCCAATCTCCGGGACAGGGGAGGGCTGGGGCCAACGTCCTGACTTTC
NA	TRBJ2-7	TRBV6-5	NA	CASSYGLQGTSYEQYF	TGTGCCAGCAGTTACGGTCTACAGGGAACGTCCTACGAGCAGTACTTC
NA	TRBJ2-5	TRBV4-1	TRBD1	CASSKTGIQETQYF	TGCGCCAGCAGTAAGACAGGGATTCAAGAGACCCAGTACTTC
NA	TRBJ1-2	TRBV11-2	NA	CASSLASLRRYGYTF	TGTGCCAGCAGCTTAGCGTCCCTGCGGCGCTATGGCTACACCTTC
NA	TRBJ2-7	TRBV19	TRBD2	CASSPGLAGAHSYEQYF	TGTGCCAGTAGTCCGGGACTAGCGGGAGCACACTCCTACGAGCAGTACTTC